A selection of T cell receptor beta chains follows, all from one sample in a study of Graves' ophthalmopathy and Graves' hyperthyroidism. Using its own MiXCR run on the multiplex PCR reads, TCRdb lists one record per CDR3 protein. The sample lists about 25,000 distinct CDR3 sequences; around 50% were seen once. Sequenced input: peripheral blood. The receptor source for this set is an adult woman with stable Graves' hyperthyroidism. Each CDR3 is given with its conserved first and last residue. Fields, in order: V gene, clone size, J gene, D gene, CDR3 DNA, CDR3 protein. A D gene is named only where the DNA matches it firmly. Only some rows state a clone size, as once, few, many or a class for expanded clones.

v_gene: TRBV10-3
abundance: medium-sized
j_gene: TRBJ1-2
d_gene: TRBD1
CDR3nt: TGTGCCATCAGTGAGCGGACAGGGGGCCATGGCTACACCTTC
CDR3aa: CAISERTGGHGYTF

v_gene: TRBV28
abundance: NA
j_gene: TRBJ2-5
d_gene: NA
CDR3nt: TGTGCCAGCAGTCCAAGGGAGACCCAGTACTTC
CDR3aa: CASSPRETQYF

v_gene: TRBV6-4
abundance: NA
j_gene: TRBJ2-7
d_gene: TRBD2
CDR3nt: TGTGCCAGCAGTGACACTAGCGGGAGCGTGGGCTACGAGCAGTACTTC
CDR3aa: CASSDTSGSVGYEQYF

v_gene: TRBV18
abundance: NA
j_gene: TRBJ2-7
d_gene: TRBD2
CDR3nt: TGTGCCAGCTCAAGTTCCGGGACTAGTGTCCACGGGCAGTACTTC
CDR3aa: CASSSSGTSVHGQYF

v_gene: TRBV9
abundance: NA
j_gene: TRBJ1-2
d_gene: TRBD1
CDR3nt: TGTGCCGGCAGCGTAGAGGGAGGGGGCGGATACCCTGACTATGGCTACACCTTC
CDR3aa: CAGSVEGGGGYPDYGYTF

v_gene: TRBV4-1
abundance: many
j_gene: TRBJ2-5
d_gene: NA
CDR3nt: TGCGCCAGCAGCCAAGTCTTTGAGACCCAGTACTTC
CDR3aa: CASSQVFETQYF

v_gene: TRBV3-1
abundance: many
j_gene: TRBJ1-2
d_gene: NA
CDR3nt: TGTGCCAGCAGCCACGGGGAGGGGGGCTACACCTTC
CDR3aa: CASSHGEGGYTF

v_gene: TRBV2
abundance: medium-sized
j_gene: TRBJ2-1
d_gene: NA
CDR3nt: TGTGCCAGCTCGAGGTTGAGCTCCTACAATGAGCAGTTCTTC
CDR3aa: CASSRLSSYNEQFF

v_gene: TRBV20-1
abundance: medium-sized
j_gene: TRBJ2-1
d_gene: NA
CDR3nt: TGCAGTGCTAGCGGCCTTACCTACAATGAGCAGTTCTTC
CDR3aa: CSASGLTYNEQFF

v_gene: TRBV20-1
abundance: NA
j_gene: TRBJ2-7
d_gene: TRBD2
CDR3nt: TGCAGTGCGCTGACTAGCGGGGCAACCTACGAGCAGTACTTC
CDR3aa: CSALTSGATYEQYF

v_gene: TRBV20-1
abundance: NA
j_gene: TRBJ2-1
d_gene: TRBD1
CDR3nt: TGCAGTGCTAGAGATCGGGACAGGGTTAACAATGAGCAGTTCTTC
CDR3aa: CSARDRDRVNNEQFF

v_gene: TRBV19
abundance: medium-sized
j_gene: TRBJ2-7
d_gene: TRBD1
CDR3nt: TGTGCCAGTAGTGATGACAGGGGCGGAACCTACGAGCAGTACTTC
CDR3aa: CASSDDRGGTYEQYF

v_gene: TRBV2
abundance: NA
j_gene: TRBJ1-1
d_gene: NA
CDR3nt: TGTGCCAGCAGTTACATGATGAACACTGAAGCTTTCTTT
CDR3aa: CASSYMMNTEAFF

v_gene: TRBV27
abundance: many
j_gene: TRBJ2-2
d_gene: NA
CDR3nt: TGTGCCAGCAGGGCGAGAGCCGGGGAGCTGTTTTTT
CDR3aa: CASRARAGELFF

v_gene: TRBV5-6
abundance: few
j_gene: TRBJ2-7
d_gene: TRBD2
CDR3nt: TGTGCCAGCAGCCAAAGACTAGCGGTCCTCTACGAGCAGTACTTC
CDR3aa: CASSQRLAVLYEQYF

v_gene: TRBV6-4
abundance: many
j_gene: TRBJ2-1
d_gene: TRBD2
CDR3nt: TGTGCCAGCAGTGACGGTGGGCCTAGCGGGACTAAACGGGATGAGCAGTTCTTC
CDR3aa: CASSDGGPSGTKRDEQFF

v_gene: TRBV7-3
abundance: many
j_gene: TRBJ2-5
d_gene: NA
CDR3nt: TGTGCCAGCAGCCCCGATGGCAGTCAAGAGACCCAGTACTTC
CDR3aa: CASSPDGSQETQYF

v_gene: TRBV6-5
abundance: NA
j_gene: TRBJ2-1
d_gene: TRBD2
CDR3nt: TGTGACACCTCGAGTGGGTCTAGCGGGAGTACCTACAATGAGCAGTTCTTC
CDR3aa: CDTSSGSSGSTYNEQFF

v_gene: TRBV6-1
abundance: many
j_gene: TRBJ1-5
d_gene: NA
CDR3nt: TGTGCCAGCAGTGAATCGGCCGCTTATAGCAATCAGCCCCAGCATTTT
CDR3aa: CASSESAAYSNQPQHF

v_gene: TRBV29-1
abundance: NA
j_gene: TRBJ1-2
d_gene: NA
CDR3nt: TGCAGCGTTGGTCAGAACTATGGCTACACCTTC
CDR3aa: CSVGQNYGYTF

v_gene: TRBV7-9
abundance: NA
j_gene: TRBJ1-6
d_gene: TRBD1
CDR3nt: TGTGCCAGCAGCTTGAACAGGGGGTACTCACCCCTCCACTTT
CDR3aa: CASSLNRGYSPLHF

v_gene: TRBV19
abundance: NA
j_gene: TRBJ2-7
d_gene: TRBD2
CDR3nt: TGTGCCAGTAGCCCTGGCGGGAGTCTTTACGAGCAGTACTTC
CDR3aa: CASSPGGSLYEQYF

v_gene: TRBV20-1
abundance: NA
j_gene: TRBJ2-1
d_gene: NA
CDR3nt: TGCAGTGCTAGAGAGGCGGGGTGGTCCTACAATGAGCAGTTCTTC
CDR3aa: CSAREAGWSYNEQFF

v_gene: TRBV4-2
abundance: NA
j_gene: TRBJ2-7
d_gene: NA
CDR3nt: TGTGCCAGCAGCCAAGACACCATCGAGCAGTACTTC
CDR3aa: CASSQDTIEQYF

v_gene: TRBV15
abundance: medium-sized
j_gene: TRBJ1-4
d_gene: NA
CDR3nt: TGTGCCACCAGCGGTGAACAGAGGGGGTCGACTAATGAAAAACTGTTTTTT
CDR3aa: CATSGEQRGSTNEKLFF

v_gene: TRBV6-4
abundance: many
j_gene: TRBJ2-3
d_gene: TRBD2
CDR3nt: TGTGCCAGCAGTGAAGGTAGCGGGAGCACAGATACGCAGTATTTT
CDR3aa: CASSEGSGSTDTQYF

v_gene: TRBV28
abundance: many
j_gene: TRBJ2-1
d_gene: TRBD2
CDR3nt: TGTGCCAGCAGTCCCCAACCGGCGGGAGGGCCGGGTAATGAGCAGTTCTTC
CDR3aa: CASSPQPAGGPGNEQFF

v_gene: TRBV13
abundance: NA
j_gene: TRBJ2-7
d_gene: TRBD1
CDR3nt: TGTGCCAGCAGCTTCGACAGGGGGCCCACAGATACGCAGTACTTC
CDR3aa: CASSFDRGPTDTQYF

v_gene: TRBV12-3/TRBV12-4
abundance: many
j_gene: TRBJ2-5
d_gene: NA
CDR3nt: TGTGCCAGCAGTTGGGATCTCCGGGGAGAGACCCAGTACTTC
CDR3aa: CASSWDLRGETQYF

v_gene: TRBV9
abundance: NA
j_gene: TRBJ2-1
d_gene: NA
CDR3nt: TGTGCCAGCAGCCCCTCTTCAACTAATGAGCAGTTCTTC
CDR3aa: CASSPSSTNEQFF

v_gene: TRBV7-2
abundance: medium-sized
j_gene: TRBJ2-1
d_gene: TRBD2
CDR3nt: TGTGCCAGCAGCTTAGGACTAGCGTCCTACAATGAGCAGTTCTTC
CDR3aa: CASSLGLASYNEQFF

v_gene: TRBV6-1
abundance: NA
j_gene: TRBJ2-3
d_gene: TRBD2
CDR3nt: TGTGCCAGCAGTGAAGTAACGGGACTAGCGGAAGATACGCAGTATTTT
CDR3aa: CASSEVTGLAEDTQYF

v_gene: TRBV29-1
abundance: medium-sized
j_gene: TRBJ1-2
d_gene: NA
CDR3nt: TGCAGCGTGGAACTGGGACAAGCATATGGCTACACCTTC
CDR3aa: CSVELGQAYGYTF

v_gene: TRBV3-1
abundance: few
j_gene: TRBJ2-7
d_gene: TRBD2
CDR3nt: TGTGCCAGCAGCCCCCATGGAAGCGGGGGGGCCTACGAGCAGTACTTC
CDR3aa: CASSPHGSGGAYEQYF

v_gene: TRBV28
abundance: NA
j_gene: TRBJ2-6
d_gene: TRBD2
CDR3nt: TGTGCCAGCAGAGCGGGGGGAATCTCAGGGGCCAACGTCCCGACTTTC
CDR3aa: CASRAGGISGANVPTF

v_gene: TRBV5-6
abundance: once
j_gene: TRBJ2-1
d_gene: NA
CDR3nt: TGTGCCAGCAGCTTCAGCCGGGACAATGAGCAGTTCTTC
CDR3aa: CASSFSRDNEQFF

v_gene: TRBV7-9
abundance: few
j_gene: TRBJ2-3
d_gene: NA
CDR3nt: TGTGCCAGCAGCTTAAATCGACAGACCTACACAGATACGCAGTATTTT
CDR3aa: CASSLNRQTYTDTQYF